Below are 17 T cell receptor beta chains sequenced from a single sample in a study of T cells after yellow fever vaccination. A single record per CDR3 protein comes from TCRdb applying MiXCR to the 5' RACE reads. The data show over 300,000 distinct CDR3 sequences, approximately 4% seen once. The sequences come from PBMCs, collected 5 days after the yellow fever booster vaccination. The receptors derive from a man aged 18-30 years who received the YFV17D yellow fever vaccine.

This clonotype was detected a few times. This sequence joins TRBV5-5 and TRBJ1-2; D unclear. CDR1 is SGHKS and CDR2 is YYEKEE in the germline V gene (reference sequence). The V and J ends lost 1 base and 7 bases respectively, with 8 bases between them. This CDR3 comprises 12 residues. CDR3 in DNA: TGTGCCAGCAGCTTGTGGATGGGTGGCTACACCTTC. It translates to CASSLWMGGYTF.

The chain employs TRBV20-1 and TRBJ1-2; a weak D match, TRBD1 (6 bases). This CDR3 has 12 amino acids. Deletions cut 8 bases from V and 7 bases from J, with 17 bases between. Germline values: CDR1 DFQATT, CDR2 SNEGSKA (reference sequence). The DNA for the CDR3 is TGCAGTACCCCAGGGGCAAGTCCTGGCTACACCTTC. This sequence encodes CSTPGASPGYTF.

This clonotype was seen a few times. The genes are TRBV28 and TRBJ1-1; D unclear. The CDR3 consists of 11 residues. Germline V lookup: CDR1 MDHEN, CDR2 SYDVKM. Trimming removed 3 bases from V and 4 bases from J, with 3 bases in between. DNA for the CDR3: TGTGCCAGCAGTTTGCGCACTGAAGCTTTCTTT. It encodes CASSLRTEAFF.

The J gene is TRBJ1-5, the V gene TRBV29-1, with D maybe TRBD1 (6 bases). From germline, CDR1 is SQVTM and CDR2 ANQGSEA. The CDR3 is 13 amino acids. V was trimmed by 4 bases and J by 7 bases, leaving 14 bases between them. Written as DNA, the CDR3 is TGCAGCGTTGCCAGGGGACGGAGCCAGCCCCAGCATTTT. As protein: CSVARGRSQPQHF.

J is TRBJ1-6 and V is TRBV7-9, with a weak D call TRBD1 (5 bases). The germline V gene encodes CDR1 SEHNR and CDR2 FQNEAQ (reference sequence). This CDR3 region has 14 residues. V was cut by 5 bases and J by 4 bases, with 9 bases left in between. The CDR3 loop is CASSRGGYNSPLHF. Written as DNA, the CDR3 is TGTGCCAGCAGCCGGGGCGGGTATAATTCACCCCTCCACTTT.

With respect to this clonotype: With a much larger clone just one base away, this may be a read error. This chain joins TRBV27 and TRBJ1-2; 10 bases map to TRBD1. From germline, CDR1 is MNHEY and CDR2 SMNVEV (reference sequence). The CDR3 consists of 13 residues. V lost 9 bases to trimming and J lost 8 bases; unmatched junction nucleotides: 9. CDR3 DNA: TGTGCCAGAAGTAGACAGGGGGCGTCCGGCTACACCTTC. Its translation is CARSRQGASGYTF.

This clonotype was counted ten times or more. J is TRBJ2-2 and V is TRBV9; D is possibly TRBD1 or TRBD2 (5 bases each). This CDR3 has 14 residues. Trimming cost V 0 bases and J 4 bases, with 7 bases left between them. Germline CDR1 SGDLS, CDR2 YYNGEE. The CDR3 loop is CASSVDGGTGELFF. CDR3 DNA sequence: TGTGCCAGCAGCGTAGATGGGGGCACCGGGGAGCTGTTTTTT. Full variable domain (outside the CDR3, taken from reference TRBV9 and TRBJ2-2): DSGVTQTPKHLITATGQRVTLRCSPRSGDLSVYWYQQSLDQGLQFLIQYYNGEERAKGNILERFSAQQFPDLHSELNLSSLELGDSALYFCASSVDGGTGELFFGEGSRLTVL.

This clonotype appeared many times. Here the CDR3 reads CASSSPPGEAAGELFF. CDR3 bases: TGTGCCAGCAGTTCCCCTCCGGGGGAAGCCGCCGGGGAGCTGTTTTTT. The rearrangement uses TRBV28 and TRBJ2-2, with D perhaps matching TRBD2 (6 bases). The CDR3 sequence is 16 residues long. Trimming stripped 4 bases from V and 6 bases from J, with 18 bases between. Germline V gene sequence: CDR1 MDHEN, CDR2 SYDVKM.

This rearrangement joins TRBV20-1 to TRBJ2-5, with 9 positions matching TRBD1. The CDR3 contains 14 residues. V lost 5 bases, J lost 3 bases, and 7 bases stayed unmatched. Germline assignment: CDR1 DFQATT and CDR2 SNEGSKA (reference sequence). CDR3 sequence: CSAGDRGVEETQYF. Written as DNA, the CDR3 is TGCAGTGCTGGTGACAGGGGGGTTGAAGAGACCCAGTACTTC.

The chain couples TRBV4-2 to TRBJ1-5, with 7 nucleotides matching TRBD1. The CDR3 contains 15 residues. The junction had 6 bases not matched to a gene; V was cut back by 0 bases and J by 7 bases. Germline loops: CDR1 LGHNA, CDR2 YNFKEQ. The CDR3 reads CASSQDDRVWQPQHF. In nucleotides, the CDR3 is TGTGCCAGCAGCCAAGACGACAGGGTTTGGCAGCCCCAGCATTTT.

This clonotype was counted ten times or more. This rearrangement joins TRBV3-1 to TRBJ1-1; a possible D gene is TRBD1 (6 bases). Between the trimmed V and J ends, which lost 1 base and 4 bases, there was a span of 13 bases. The CDR3 runs 15 residues. Germline V lookup: CDR1 LGHDT, CDR2 YNNKEL (reference sequence). The DNA of the CDR3 is TGTGCCAGCAGCCAAGTGGGGGGCTTCGGCACTGAAGCTTTCTTT. Encoded protein: CASSQVGGFGTEAFF.

In this sample, this clonotype turned up a few times. The chain joins TRBV7-2 to TRBJ1-2; D is ambiguous. V was clipped by 4 bases and J by 2 bases, with 8 bases between them. There are 13 residues in the CDR3. Germline lookup yields CDR1 SGHTA and CDR2 FQGNSA. The CDR3 spells CASSSRFNYGYTF. DNA of the CDR3: TGTGCCAGCAGCTCCAGATTCAACTATGGCTACACCTTC.

The chain combines TRBV28 with TRBJ1-2; possible D gene TRBD1, 6 bases. CDR1 and CDR2 from the germline V gene are MDHEN and SYDVKM. V shed 4 bases and J shed 5 bases, with 17 bases lying between them. This CDR3 comprises 15 residues. CDR3 region: CASSSGADQGYGYTF. The CDR3 nucleotides read TGTGCCAGCAGTTCCGGGGCCGACCAGGGGTATGGCTACACCTTC.

The genes are TRBV20-1 and TRBJ2-5; no firm D call. The CDR3 is 12 amino acids. V gave up 3 bases and J gave up 3 bases, with 8 bases separating them. The germline V gene encodes CDR1 DFQATT and CDR2 SNEGSKA (reference sequence). CDR3 coding DNA: TGCAGTGCTAGGGACCTTAAAGAGACCCAGTACTTC. It is translated as CSARDLKETQYF.

This rearrangement joins TRBV11-1 to TRBJ2-2; D may be TRBD1 or TRBD2 (7 bases each). The CDR3 extends over 14 amino acids. CDR1 and CDR2 (germline): SGHAT, FQDESV (reference sequence). Trimming took off 5 bases at V and 7 bases at J, with 14 bases between the two ends. The CDR3 sequence is CASSTPGGVGELFF. For the CDR3, the DNA is TGTGCCAGCAGCACCCCAGGGGGGGTCGGGGAGCTGTTTTTT.

This clonotype was detected a few times. V is TRBV6-2 or TRBV6-3 and J is TRBJ1-4, with D possibly being TRBD1 (5 bases). The V and J ends lost 2 bases and 6 bases respectively, with 10 bases between them. The CDR3 spans 14 residues. Germline CDR1 is MNHEY and CDR2 is SVGEGT. CDR3 amino acids: CASSYPGTYEKLFF. The CDR3 region has the DNA TGTGCCAGCAGTTACCCCGGGACCTATGAAAAACTGTTTTTT.

The gene calls are TRBV6-2 or TRBV6-3 and TRBJ2-1, with TRBD2 matching 10 bases. Germline CDR1 and CDR2: MNHEY and SVGEGT. V gave up 4 bases and J gave up 7 bases; unmatched junction bases: 7. The length of the CDR3 is 15 residues. CDR3 coding DNA: TGTGCCAGCAGTTTTAAGCGGGGGGGCACGAATGAGCAGTTCTTC. Translating it yields CASSFKRGGTNEQFF.